This TCR beta chain was observed in a study of blood T cells in healthy people across ages. Using a J-beta primer mix together with a sample-barcoded 5' primer, a second PCR was run for roughly 6 to 12 cycles. In TCRdb, the 5' RACE reads were re-called with MiXCR into one record per CDR3 protein. Of about a million distinct CDR3 sequences in the sample, just over 50% were seen once. Whole-study results and caveats: Observed TCR beta diversity showed a strong correlation with the percentage of naive T cells as measured by flow cytometry. Per million T cells, TCR beta diversity dropped roughly linearly as age increased.

This clonotype was picked up a small number of times. Its antigen is not known. In terms of origin and age, donors were healthy Caucasian individuals from Russia aged 6 to 90. The clonotype was recovered from a woman aged 55-69 years in good health. The sample taken for sequencing was blood.

The CDR3 DNA is TGTGCCAGCAGCCAAAAAACTAGCGGACCCAAAAACATTCAGTACTTC. It encodes CASSQKTSGPKNIQYF. The V gene is TRBV7-9, the J gene TRBJ2-4; TRBD2 matches 8 bases. The V gene end was trimmed by 5 bases and the J gene end by 2 bases; junction bases not matched to a gene: 8. This CDR3 spans 16 amino acids. In germline, CDR1 is SEHNR, CDR2 FQNEAQ (reference sequence).